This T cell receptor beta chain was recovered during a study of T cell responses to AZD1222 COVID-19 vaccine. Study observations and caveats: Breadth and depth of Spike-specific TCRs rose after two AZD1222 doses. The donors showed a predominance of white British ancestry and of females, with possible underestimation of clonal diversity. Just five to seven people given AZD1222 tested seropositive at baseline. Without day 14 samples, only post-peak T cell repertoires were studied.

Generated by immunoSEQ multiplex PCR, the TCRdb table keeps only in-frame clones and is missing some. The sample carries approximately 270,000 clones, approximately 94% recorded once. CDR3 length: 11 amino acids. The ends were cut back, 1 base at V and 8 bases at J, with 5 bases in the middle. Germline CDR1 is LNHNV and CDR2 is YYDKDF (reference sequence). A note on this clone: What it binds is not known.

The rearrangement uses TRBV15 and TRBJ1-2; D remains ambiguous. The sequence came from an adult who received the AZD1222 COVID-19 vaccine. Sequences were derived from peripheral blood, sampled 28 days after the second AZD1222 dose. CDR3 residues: CATSRGRGYTF. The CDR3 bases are TGTGCCACCAGCAGAGGCCGCGGCTACACCTTC.